The clone carrying this TCR beta chain was picked up many times. Its antigen remains unknown. The CDR3 end lies 3 residues beyond the end of the read and is filled in from the germline J gene. These data originate in a study of T cell clonality in common variable immunodeficiency. Both groups were predominantly of Caucasian heritage. Trimming at V came to 5 bases and at J to 4 bases, leaving 18 bases not matched to a gene. The CDR3 length is 18 residues. Germline loops: CDR1 SNHLY, CDR2 FYNNEI. Findings of the study overall: TCRbeta clonality was increased in CVID versus healthy controls. CVID patient heterogeneity limited repertoire-clinical complication correlations.

Measured with immunoSEQ multiplex PCR; TCRdb has only the in-frame clones, and not every one. The sample yields 40,000 to 55,000 clones, without any singletons. Specimen: peripheral blood mononuclear cells. This clonotype was obtained from a person aged 18 to 75 in good health. The rearrangement uses TRBV2 and TRBJ2-3; 7 bases fit TRBD2. The CDR3 reads CASSRSGAFAEYADTQYF. CDR3 DNA, as far as it was read: TGTGCCAGCAGTCGCAGCGGGGCTTTCGCTGAGTACGCAGATACG. The whole variable domain, remainder taken from reference TRBV2 and TRBJ2-3, is EPEVTQTPSHQVTQMGQEVILRCVPISNHLYFYWYRQILGQKVEFLVSFYNNEISEKSEIFDDQFSVERPDGSNFTLKIRSTKLEDSAMYFCASSRSGAFAEYADTQYFGPGTRLTVL.